These T cell receptor beta chains were read from a single sample in a study of T cells in Graves' hyperthyroidism and ophthalmopathy. One entry per CDR3 protein results from TCRdb running MiXCR on the multiplex PCR reads. The sample consists of a few hundred thousand distinct CDR3 sequences, 15% to 18% of them appearing once. Sequencing was carried out using blood. Source of these receptors: a woman in her late teens or twenties with Graves' hyperthyroidism. The CDR3 runs from the conserved cysteine through the conserved F or W. The order of the fields is J gene, D gene, V gene, clone size, CDR3 DNA, CDR3 protein. D genes are given only for firm matches. Expanded clones get a size class; other rows say once, few or many, or leave the size out.

>TRBJ2-3|.|TRBV7-6|few
TGTGCCAGCAGCTTAGTCCCCGTCGATACGCAGTATTTT
CASSLVPVDTQYF
>TRBJ2-1|TRBD2|TRBV20-1|.
TGCAGTGCTAGAGATTTACAGCGGGGGCGCCTGGGGAATGAGCAGTTCTTC
CSARDLQRGRLGNEQFF
>TRBJ2-2|.|TRBV12-3/TRBV12-4|few
TGTGCCAGCAAGGGGCTAGCTGGCGGGGAGCTGTTTTTT
CASKGLAGGELFF
>TRBJ2-1|.|TRBV9|.
TGTGCCAGCAGCGTAGAAGGCGGGCTCTCCTACAATGAGCAGTTCTTC
CASSVEGGLSYNEQFF
>TRBJ1-1|TRBD1|TRBV6-1|many
TGTGCCAGCATACGGACAGGGGGAACTGAAGCTTTCTTT
CASIRTGGTEAFF
>TRBJ2-3|.|TRBV27|.
TGTGCCAGCAGTGCGACTGAAAGCACAGATACGCAGTATTTT
CASSATESTDTQYF
>TRBJ2-2|.|TRBV10-3|many
TGTGCCATCAGAGGGGCGAACACCGGGGAGCTGTTTTTT
CAIRGANTGELFF
>TRBJ1-2|.|TRBV12-3/TRBV12-4|many
TGTGCCAGCAGTTTAGTTGGGCAGGGTGGCGATGGCTACACCTTC
CASSLVGQGGDGYTF
>TRBJ2-7|.|TRBV14|.
TGTGCCAGCAGCCAGGACCTGGGGGGGGCAAGCTCCTACGAGCAGTACTTC
CASSQDLGGASSYEQYF
>TRBJ1-3|.|TRBV4-2|.
TGTGCCAGCAGCCAAGAAACAGGGTTCGCTGGAAACACCATATATTTT
CASSQETGFAGNTIYF
>TRBJ2-2|.|TRBV24-1|many
TGTGCCACCAGTGATCCTCGCAGGGGAACCGGGGAGCTGTTTTTT
CATSDPRRGTGELFF
>TRBJ1-2|TRBD1|TRBV9|many
TGTGCCAGCAGCGTAGCTTCGGGACAGGGCTATGGCTACACCTTC
CASSVASGQGYGYTF
>TRBJ1-3|.|TRBV18|many
TGTGCCAGCTCACCAGGGAATGACACCATATATTTT
CASSPGNDTIYF
>TRBJ1-2|.|TRBV11-2|.
TGTGCCAGCAGCAGAGGGACCGACCGAGTACCGGAAACCTTC
CASSRGTDRVPETF
>TRBJ1-2|TRBD1|TRBV20-1|.
TGCAGTGTCACCGGGACAGGGGGTTCTAACTATGGCTACACCTTC
CSVTGTGGSNYGYTF
>TRBJ2-1|TRBD1|TRBV19|.
TGTGCCAGTAGGGGGGGAGGGACAGGGGTGCGTGAGCAGTTCTTC
CASRGGGTGVREQFF
>TRBJ1-3|.|TRBV20-1|.
TGCAGTGCTAGCGGTGGACGGTTCAGCTCTGGAAACACCATATATTTT
CSASGGRFSSGNTIYF
>TRBJ2-2|TRBD2|TRBV12-3/TRBV12-4|.
TGTGCCATTCAAGACGGGGGGGTGGGGAGGGAGCTGTTTTTT
CAIQDGGVGRELFF
>TRBJ2-7|.|TRBV6-5|once
TGTGCCAGCAGTTACCAGGGAACCTACGAGCAGTACTTC
CASSYQGTYEQYF
>TRBJ1-1|TRBD1|TRBV20-1|many
TGCAGTGCTAGACAGGGGGCGCAGAACACTGAAGCTTTCTTT
CSARQGAQNTEAFF
>TRBJ1-1|.|TRBV29-1|many
TGCAGCGTTGAAGATCGGCCACAGAACACTGAAGCTTTCTTT
CSVEDRPQNTEAFF
>TRBJ1-1|.|TRBV6-2/TRBV6-3|many
TGTGCCAGCAGTTCATTCGGGACCCTGAACACTGAAGCTTTCTTT
CASSSFGTLNTEAFF
>TRBJ1-2|.|TRBV20-1|few
TGCAGTGCTAGGGAACAAACGGACAGACTAGAAGGAGGCTACACCTTC
CSAREQTDRLEGGYTF
>TRBJ2-7|TRBD1|TRBV25-1|few
TGTGCCAGCGTTCGACAGGGATCCTACGAGCAGTACTTC
CASVRQGSYEQYF
>TRBJ2-7|.|TRBV2|many
TGTGCCAGCAGCTTTAGGCGCTACGAGCAGTACTTC
CASSFRRYEQYF
>TRBJ1-5|.|TRBV19|few
TGTGCCAGTAGTAAAACAGAGCTATTTAGCAATCAGCCCCAGCATTTT
CASSKTELFSNQPQHF